Each of the 25 T cell receptor beta chains below was sequenced from the same sample in a study of blood T cell repertoires in COVID-19. The data were produced by immunoSEQ multiplex PCR, yet TCRdb's version contains in-frame clones alone and is incomplete. The sample holds under 200,000 clones; about 80% are singletons and the top ten take approximately 6.9%. The sample was peripheral blood. The receptors shown here come from a man aged 60 to 69 with acute or convalescent COVID-19.

This chain links TRBV24-1 with TRBJ1-5; TRBD1 agrees at 11 bases. The V and J ends lost 2 bases and 7 bases, in that order; junction bases with no gene match: 0. CDR3 length equals 14 residues. Germline V gene sequence: CDR1 KGHDR, CDR2 SFDVKD. CDR3 protein: CATSDWDRGQPQHF. DNA for the CDR3: TGTGCCACCAGTGATTGGGACAGGGGGCAGCCCCAGCATTTT.

The chain combines TRBV9 with TRBJ2-1, with D possibly TRBD2 on 6 matching bases. The CDR3 is made up of 15 amino acids. Per germline, CDR1 SGDLS and CDR2 YYNGEE. Trimming shortened V by 6 bases and J by 6 bases, and 19 bases separated the two germline ends. CDR3 nucleotide sequence: TGTGCCAGCACGGGGTCTGGGGAGGTGGGCAATGAGCAGTTCTTC. As protein: CASTGSGEVGNEQFF.

The gene calls are TRBV10-3 and TRBJ1-1, with D tentatively TRBD1 (6 bases). V lost 0 bases and J 8 bases, leaving 10 bases between the germline ends. Germline-derived CDR1 and CDR2 are ENHRY and SYGVKD. The CDR3 has 13 amino acids. The CDR3 sequence: CAISESRDKEAFF. The CDR3 nucleotides are TGTGCCATCAGTGAGTCCCGGGACAAAGAAGCTTTCTTT.

The chain joins TRBV3-1 (or the pseudogene TRBV3-2) to TRBJ2-5; the D gene is possibly TRBD2 (7 bases). Trimming took off 2 bases at V and 1 base at J, with 8 bases between the two ends. The CDR3 length is 14 residues. Germline-derived CDR1 and CDR2 are LGHDT and YNNKEL (reference sequence). The CDR3, as DNA: TGTGCCAGCAGCCAACGGGGGGCCCAAGAGACCCAGTACTTC. It translates to CASSQRGAQETQYF.

The rearrangement links TRBV6-6 to TRBJ2-1; D might be TRBD1 (5 bases). The CDR3 totals 14 residues. Germline CDR1 is MNHNY and CDR2 is SVGAGI (reference sequence). Trimming cost V 0 bases and J 7 bases, with 10 bases left between them. This chain's CDR3 is CASSYSGLRNEQFF. The CDR3, as DNA: TGTGCCAGCAGTTACTCGGGGCTAAGGAATGAGCAGTTCTTC.

This chain uses TRBV7-9 with TRBJ2-2; D is ambiguous. This CDR3 has 14 amino acids. V lost 1 base and J lost 4, with 7 bases in between. The germline V gene encodes CDR1 SEHNR and CDR2 FQNEAQ (reference sequence). CDR3 in DNA: TGTGCCAGCAGCTTAGAGATAGCCACCGGGGAGCTGTTTTTT. Amino acids: CASSLEIATGELFF. The variable domain in full, completed from reference TRBV7-9 and TRBJ2-2, reads DTGVSQNPRHKITKRGQNVTFRCDPISEHNRLYWYRQTLGQGPEFLTYFQNEAQLEKSRLLSDRFSAERPKGSFSTLEIQRTEQGDSAMYLCASSLEIATGELFFGEGSRLTVL.

V gene TRBV7-2 combines with J gene TRBJ1-2; D remains ambiguous. Germline V lookup: CDR1 SGHTA, CDR2 FQGNSA. The length of the CDR3 is 14 residues. V lost 2 bases, J lost 2 bases, and 9 bases lay in between. CDR3 region: CASSLTHQNYGYTF. CDR3 in DNA: TGTGCCAGCAGCTTAACCCACCAGAACTATGGCTACACCTTC.

CDR3 loop: CASSRGQGTDEQYF. CDR3 nucleotides: TGTGCCAGTAGTAGGGGACAGGGGACCGACGAGCAGTACTTC. The V and J genes are TRBV19 and TRBJ2-7; TRBD1 matches 10 bases. From germline, CDR1 is LNHDA and CDR2 SQIVND (reference sequence). After removal of 4 bases from V and 5 bases from J, the junction contained 5 bases not matched to a gene. This CDR3 is built from 14 residues.

The gene calls are TRBV15 and TRBJ2-1; 7 bases align to TRBD2. This CDR3 comprises 16 residues. V was clipped by 5 bases and J by 8 bases; unmatched bases: 15. Germline CDR1 is LNHNV and CDR2 is YYDKDF (reference sequence). The DNA of the CDR3 is TGTGCCACCAGCCGAACAGGAGGTAGCGGGTACGATGAGCAGTTCTTC. Residues: CATSRTGGSGYDEQFF.

The J gene is TRBJ1-1, the V gene TRBV6-5; 9 nucleotides match TRBD1. V lost 6 bases to trimming and J lost 6 bases; unmatched junction nucleotides: 5. The CDR3 covers 13 residues. CDR1 is MNHEY, CDR2 SVGAGI, per germline. The chain's CDR3 is CASRGQGVSEAFF. DNA for the CDR3: TGTGCCAGCAGGGGACAGGGAGTCTCTGAAGCTTTCTTT.

CDR3: CASRRLANSYEQYF. The CDR3 DNA reads TGTGCCAGCAGACGACTGGCCAATTCCTACGAGCAGTACTTC. This chain joins TRBV2 and TRBJ2-7; D uncertain. In germline, CDR1 is SNHLY, CDR2 FYNNEI. Trimming took 6 bases from V and 1 from J, leaving 13 bases between them. The CDR3 spans 14 residues.

This sequence joins TRBV12-5 and TRBJ2-7; 7 bases match TRBD2. The V and J ends lost 2 bases and 7 bases, in that order; junction bases with no gene match: 5. The CDR3 is made up of 13 amino acids. Germline V CDR1 and CDR2: LGHNT, FRNRAP. The CDR3 region is CASGLSGGREQYF. The CDR3 coding sequence is TGTGCTAGTGGTTTGTCGGGAGGCCGGGAGCAGTACTTC.

At least ten counts were recorded for this clone. The chain couples TRBV7-3 to TRBJ2-3, with 10 bases that match TRBD2. The CDR3 is 16 amino acids. Trimming took 3 bases from V and 4 from J; bases not matched to a gene: 7. CDR1 is SGHTA and CDR2 is FQGTGA in the germline V gene. The chain's CDR3 is CASSFGVSGGADTQYF. Written as DNA, the CDR3 is TGTGCCAGCAGCTTTGGCGTGAGCGGGGGGGCAGATACGCAGTATTTT. Full variable domain (rest looked up from reference TRBV7-3 and TRBJ2-3): GAGVSQTPSNKVTEKGKYVELRCDPISGHTALYWYRQSLGQGPEFLIYFQGTGAADDSGLPNDRFFAVRPEGSVSTLKIQRTERGDSAVYLCASSFGVSGGADTQYFGPGTRLTVL.

The V gene is TRBV6-2 or TRBV6-3, the J gene TRBJ2-7, with 7 bases aligning to TRBD2. V shed 0 bases and J 3 bases; nucleotides not matched to a gene: 5. This CDR3 spans 15 amino acids. The V gene's germline CDR1 is MNHEY and CDR2 SVGEGT. The CDR3 reads CASSYSSRGDYEQYF. In DNA, the CDR3 is TGTGCCAGCAGTTACTCGAGTCGGGGGGACTACGAGCAGTACTTC.

This chain joins TRBV30 and TRBJ2-7, with 7 bases identical to TRBD2. Looked up from germline, CDR1 is GTSNPN and CDR2 is SVGIG (reference sequence). V dropped 1 base and J dropped 10; count of bases not matched to a gene: 4. This CDR3 has 11 amino acids. For the CDR3, the DNA is TGTGCCTGGAGTGGGACTAGTATACAGTACTTC. Translated: CAWSGTSIQYF.

J is TRBJ1-4 and V is TRBV14, with D uncertain. The germline CDR1 and CDR2 sequences are SGHDN and FVKESK. The CDR3 has 15 amino acids. Trimming left V 0 bases short and J 10 bases short, with 15 bases between. DNA for the CDR3: TGTGCCAGCAGCCAAGAGGGGTGGAGGGCGGGAAAACTGTTTTTT. Amino acids: CASSQEGWRAGKLFF.

This chain joins TRBV28 and TRBJ1-1, with a weak D call TRBD1 (6 bases). Germline V lookup: CDR1 MDHEN, CDR2 SYDVKM. The CDR3 sequence is 11 residues long. Trimming took 5 bases from V and 6 from J, leaving 7 bases between them. The CDR3 nucleotides read TGTGCCAGCAGTAAGGGGGCTGAAGCTTTCTTT. Protein product: CASSKGAEAFF.

This clone occurred once. As DNA, the CDR3 is TGCAGCGTGCAGGAAACGGCTAACGAGCAGTACTTC. Protein: CSVQETANEQYF. V gene TRBV29-1 combines with J gene TRBJ2-7; D is uncertain. Trimming pared 6 bases from V and 5 bases from J, leaving 14 bases between. There are 12 residues in the CDR3. Germline V lookup: CDR1 SQVTM, CDR2 ANQGSEA.

This chain links TRBV19 with TRBJ1-2, with D possibly TRBD1 on 6 matching bases. Germline-derived CDR1 and CDR2 are LNHDA and SQIVND (reference sequence). V lost 3 bases, J lost 8 bases, and 10 bases lay in between. The CDR3 spans 12 residues. CDR3 DNA sequence: TGTGCCAGTAGTATGGGGGCGAGCGGCTACACCTTC. Its protein is CASSMGASGYTF.

The V gene is TRBV11-2, the J gene TRBJ2-1; D gene unclear. CDR1 and CDR2 (germline): SGHAT, FQNNGV. V lost 5 bases, J lost 0 bases, and 14 bases lay in between. There are 16 residues in the CDR3. The CDR3 nucleotides are TGTGCCAGCAGCCCCTGGAAGGAGAGCTCCTACAATGAGCAGTTCTTC. It yields the protein CASSPWKESSYNEQFF.

The chain couples TRBV7-9 to TRBJ1-1, with TRBD1 matching over 8 bases. In germline, CDR1 is SEHNR, CDR2 FQNEAQ (reference sequence). This CDR3 region has 15 residues. The ends lost 1 base at V and 4 bases at J; junction bases unmatched: 5. CDR3 loop: CASSLVDRGGTEAFF. The CDR3 coding sequence is TGTGCCAGCAGCTTAGTTGACAGGGGCGGCACTGAAGCTTTCTTT.

This clone was seen a handful of times. V is TRBV10-3 and J is TRBJ1-1, with D possibly matching TRBD1 (5 bases). The germline V and J ends were trimmed by 5 bases and 6 bases, with 7 bases remaining between them. Germline V CDR1 and CDR2: ENHRY, SYGVKD. This CDR3 contains 11 residues. This CDR3 reads CAISRGAEAFF. CDR3 nucleotides: TGTGCCATCAGTCGGGGGGCTGAAGCTTTCTTT.

The rearrangement joins TRBV3-1 (or the pseudogene TRBV3-2) to TRBJ1-1, with TRBD1 matching 7 bases. Germline values: CDR1 LGHDT, CDR2 YNNKEL (reference sequence). V was pared by 4 bases and J by 0 bases, with 5 bases of the junction left unmatched. The CDR3 length is 15 residues. CDR3 protein: CASSLGQLMNTEAFF. CDR3 nucleotide sequence: TGTGCCAGCAGCCTGGGACAGCTGATGAACACTGAAGCTTTCTTT.

The chain is built from TRBV6-2 or TRBV6-3 and TRBJ2-7; D is uncertain. Germline V gene sequence: CDR1 MNHEY, CDR2 SVGEGT. This CDR3 contains 13 residues. V was pared by 6 bases and J by 9 bases, with 18 bases between. CDR3 sequence: CASSHASAVRQYF. The CDR3 bases are TGTGCCAGCAGCCACGCATCTGCCGTGCGGCAGTACTTC.

The V gene is TRBV7-9, the J gene TRBJ1-3; 9 bases align to TRBD1. Germline CDR1 and CDR2: SEHNR and FQNEAQ (reference sequence). J lost 4 bases, V lost 3 bases, and 4 bases had no gene match. The CDR3 consists of 15 residues. The CDR3, as DNA: TGTGCCAGCAGCTTCAGGGACAGGGACGGAAACACCATATATTTT. It is translated as CASSFRDRDGNTIYF.